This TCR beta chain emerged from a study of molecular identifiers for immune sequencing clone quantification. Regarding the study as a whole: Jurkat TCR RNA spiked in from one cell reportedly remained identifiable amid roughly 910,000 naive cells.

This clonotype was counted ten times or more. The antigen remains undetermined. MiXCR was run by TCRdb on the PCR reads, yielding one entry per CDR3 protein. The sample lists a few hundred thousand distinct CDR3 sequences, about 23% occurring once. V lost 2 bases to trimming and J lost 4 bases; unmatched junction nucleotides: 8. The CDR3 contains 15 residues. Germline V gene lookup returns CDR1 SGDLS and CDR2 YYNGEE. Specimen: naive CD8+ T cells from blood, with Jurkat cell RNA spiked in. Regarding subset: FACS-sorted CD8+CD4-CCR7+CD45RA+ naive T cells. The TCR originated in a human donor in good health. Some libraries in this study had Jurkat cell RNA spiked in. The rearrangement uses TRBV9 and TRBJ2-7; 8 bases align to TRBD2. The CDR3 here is CASSVTPGLEYEQYF. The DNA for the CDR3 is TGTGCCAGCAGCGTCACCCCGGGACTAGAGTACGAGCAGTACTTC.